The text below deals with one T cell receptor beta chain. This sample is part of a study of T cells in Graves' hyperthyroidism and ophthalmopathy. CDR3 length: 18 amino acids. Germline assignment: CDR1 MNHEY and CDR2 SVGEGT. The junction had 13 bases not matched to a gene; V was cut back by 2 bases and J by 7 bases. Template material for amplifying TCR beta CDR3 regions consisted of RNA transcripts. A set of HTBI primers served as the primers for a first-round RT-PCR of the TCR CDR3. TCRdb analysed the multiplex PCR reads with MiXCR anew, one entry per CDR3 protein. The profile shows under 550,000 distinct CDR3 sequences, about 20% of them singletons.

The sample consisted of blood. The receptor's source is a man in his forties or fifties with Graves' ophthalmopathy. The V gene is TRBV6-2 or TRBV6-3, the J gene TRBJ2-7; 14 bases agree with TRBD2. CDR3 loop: CASSYAGGTSGRIGEQYF. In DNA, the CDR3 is TGTGCCAGCAGTTACGCCGGCGGGACTAGCGGGAGAATTGGTGAGCAGTACTTC.